The 16 T cell receptor beta chains reported below all come from one sample, sequenced in a study of blood T cell repertoires in COVID-19. TCRdb keeps only in-frame clones here, not all; method: immunoSEQ multiplex PCR. The sample shows 160,000 or so clones, 70% to 90% of them seen only once. The specimen was peripheral blood. The source of these receptors is a man aged 35-49 years with acute or convalescent COVID-19.

The J gene is TRBJ2-2, the V gene TRBV27, with a weak D call TRBD1 (6 bases). V was clipped by 8 bases and J by 5 bases, with 15 bases between them. Germline CDR1 MNHEY, CDR2 SMNVEV (reference sequence). The CDR3 extends over 14 amino acids. DNA of the CDR3: TGTGCCAGCCAAACTCTTACAGGGACCGGGGAGCTGTTTTTT. This encodes CASQTLTGTGELFF.

The chain uses TRBV9 and TRBJ1-3, with a weak D call TRBD1 (6 bases). The germline V gene has CDR1 SGDLS and CDR2 YYNGEE. Trimming removed 3 bases from V and 2 bases from J, with 12 bases in between. The CDR3 length is 15 residues. The CDR3 DNA reads TGTGCCAGCAGCGCCTCAGGGGCCCCTGGAAACACCATATATTTT. Residues: CASSASGAPGNTIYF.

The chain employs TRBV27 and TRBJ2-3, with D perhaps TRBD2 (6 bases). Germline loops: CDR1 MNHEY, CDR2 SMNVEV (reference sequence). V was trimmed by 7 bases and J by 3 bases, leaving 20 bases between them. CDR3 size: 16 residues. The CDR3 loop is CASTPRRRGITDTQYF. The CDR3 DNA reads as TGTGCCAGCACCCCTCGACGGCGCGGGATTACAGATACGCAGTATTTT.

By proportion, this clone is medium-sized. CDR3 sequence: CASSVGLAGKLYEQYF. The CDR3, as DNA: TGTGCCAGCAGCGTTGGACTAGCGGGGAAACTGTACGAGCAGTACTTC. The genes are TRBV2 and TRBJ2-7; TRBD2 matches 12 bases. Losses at the gene ends were 6 bases for V and 4 bases for J; bases not matched to a gene: 10. The CDR3 contains 16 residues. From germline, CDR1 is SNHLY and CDR2 FYNNEI.

Here the CDR3 DNA reads TGCGCCAGCAGTGAAATCGGGACAGAGGCCTACGAGCAGTACTTC. Protein product: CASSEIGTEAYEQYF. The J gene is TRBJ2-7, the V gene TRBV10-2, with 7 bases identical to TRBD1. The germline V gene has CDR1 WSHSY and CDR2 SAAADI. The CDR3 is 15 amino acids. Trimming removed 3 bases from V and 2 bases from J; junction bases left unmatched: 7.

V and J are TRBV5-4 and TRBJ2-2, with 8 bases aligning to TRBD1. V shed 1 base and J 5 bases; nucleotides not matched to a gene: 4. Germline CDR1 SGHNT, CDR2 YYREEE (reference sequence). This CDR3 region has 15 residues. For the CDR3, the DNA is TGTGCCAGCAGCTTGCAGGGGGCGAGAACCGGGGAGCTGTTTTTT. Its translation is CASSLQGARTGELFF.

The V gene is TRBV19, the J gene TRBJ2-7, with D possibly matching TRBD1 (6 bases). This CDR3 is built from 13 residues. From germline, CDR1 is LNHDA and CDR2 SQIVND (reference sequence). V lost 6 bases to trimming and J lost 6 bases, with 15 bases between them. DNA for the CDR3: TGTGCCAGTAGGAGGGGGACCTTTGGCGAGCAGTACTTC. This encodes CASRRGTFGEQYF.

The V gene is TRBV5-5, the J gene TRBJ1-2; no clear D. The CDR3 is made up of 15 amino acids. Per the germline V gene, CDR1 is SGHKS and CDR2 is YYEKEE (reference sequence). The V and J ends lost 0 bases and 8 bases respectively, with 17 bases between them. CDR3 in amino acids: CASSLEGRGVGGYTF. In DNA, the CDR3 is TGTGCCAGCAGCTTGGAAGGACGCGGGGTCGGAGGCTACACCTTC.

The rearrangement uses TRBV5-6 and TRBJ1-2; 9 bases map to TRBD1. Germline assignment: CDR1 SGHDT and CDR2 YYEEEE. The ends lost 0 bases at V and 1 base at J; junction bases unmatched: 7. The CDR3 loop spans 17 amino acids. The CDR3, as DNA: TGTGCCAGCAGCTTGGGCGACAGGGGGAGGTTTAACTATGGCTACACCTTC. Translated, it gives CASSLGDRGRFNYGYTF.

The rearrangement links TRBV4-1 to TRBJ1-5; D not certain. The CDR3 consists of 17 residues. V lost 4 bases and J 7 bases, leaving 23 bases between the germline ends. CDR1 is MGHRA, CDR2 YSYEKL, per germline. The CDR3 protein is CASSLSYGLTSGQPQHF. The CDR3 DNA follows: TGCGCCAGCAGCCTCTCATATGGCCTGACGAGCGGGCAGCCCCAGCATTTT.

This clone was recorded a few times. The chain recombines TRBV4-1 with TRBJ2-1; the match to TRBD2 covers 11 bases. The V segment lost 4 bases and the J segment 2 bases; nucleotides outside the gene matches: 10. CDR1 and CDR2 (germline): MGHRA, YSYEKL. The CDR3 has 18 amino acids. This CDR3 reads CASSPMSSGGAPYNEQFF. The DNA for the CDR3 is TGCGCCAGCAGCCCGATGAGTAGCGGGGGGGCTCCCTACAATGAGCAGTTCTTC.

The chain has TRBV7-3 and TRBJ1-1; maybe TRBD1 (5 bases). V dropped 5 bases and J dropped 4 bases, with 14 bases sitting between them. The CDR3 runs to 14 residues. The germline V gene has CDR1 SGHTA and CDR2 FQGTGA. The chain's CDR3 is CASSPRGGLTEAFF. CDR3 bases: TGTGCCAGCAGCCCCCGGGGGGGACTCACTGAAGCTTTCTTT.

This clone has just one count. The chain employs TRBV4-1 and TRBJ1-4, with a tentative D call TRBD1 (5 bases). Looked up from germline, CDR1 is MGHRA and CDR2 is YSYEKL. The CDR3 is 16 residues long. The V end lost 1 base, the J end lost 8 bases, and 17 bases lay between the germline ends. In DNA, the CDR3 is TGCGCCAGCAGCCAAGGGGCAGGCCCTAAGGGGGAAAAACTGTTTTTT. This translates into CASSQGAGPKGEKLFF.

In this sample, this clone turned up once. The V call is TRBV4-3, the J call TRBJ2-7; tentative D call: TRBD1 (5 bases). Germline V gene data show CDR1 as LGHNA and CDR2 as YSLEER. This CDR3 spans 14 amino acids. The V gene lost 3 bases and the J gene lost 3 bases, with 12 bases spanning the gap. The DNA for the CDR3 is TGCGCCAGCAGCCAGTCAGGGCACGGCTACGAGCAGTACTTC. Protein: CASSQSGHGYEQYF.

This clone has more than one count but fewer than ten. The genes are TRBV10-1 and TRBJ2-7; TRBD1 matches 7 bases. The CDR3 is 15 amino acids. V was clipped by 4 bases and J by 6 bases; unmatched bases: 12. The germline V gene encodes CDR1 WNHNN and CDR2 SYGVQD (reference sequence). This chain's CDR3 is CASSAGGVVLCEQYF. CDR3 DNA: TGCGCCAGCAGTGCAGGGGGAGTTGTCCTCTGCGAGCAGTACTTC.

CDR3 DNA sequence: TGTGCCAGCTCACCAATCGCAGGGAACACTGAAGCTTTCTTT. Protein sequence: CASSPIAGNTEAFF. The rearrangement uses TRBV18 and TRBJ1-1; no clear D gene. The CDR3 totals 14 residues. Germline CDR1 is KGHSH and CDR2 is LQKENI. V lost 2 bases and J lost 1, with 8 bases in between.